This T cell receptor beta chain was recovered during a study of T cell repertoires in cytomegalovirus infection. Study-wide context: Public TCR beta signatures marked donors with CMV infection and the matching HLA. Study conclusions and caveats: In two of eight donors, the top clonotype was HLA-C-restricted CMV-specific. The study identified carriers of CMV plus the relevant HLA from cumulative public TCR beta family frequency.

This clonotype occurred a few times. The antigen remains unidentified. Each CDR3 protein gets one entry after TCRdb re-called the reads with MiXCR. The repertoire has hundreds of thousands of distinct CDR3 sequences, roughly 42% of them found once; the top ten carry around 45%. The V gene's germline CDR1 is SEHNR and CDR2 FQNEAQ (reference sequence). This CDR3 has 13 residues. Trimming left V 7 bases short and J 10 bases short, with 20 bases between. Source: cultured PBMCs, taken from culture after CMV antigen stimulation. The TCR originated in a human donor in good health (CMV status not recorded). Some clones in this sample may be carry-over from other donors' samples. The chain uses TRBV7-9 and TRBJ2-7; D uncertain. CDR3 in DNA: TGTGCCAGCACCGAGACTGGGTCCGTTCCTCAGTACTTC. This encodes CASTETGSVPQYF.